A single sample gave rise to the 30 T cell receptor beta chains below, sequenced in a study of T cell responses to AZD1222 COVID-19 vaccine. Data came from immunoSEQ multiplex PCR; TCRdb stores just in-frame clones and leaves some out. The table shows over 100,000 clones, with 85% occurring only once. This specimen consisted of peripheral blood, obtained 28 days after the second dose of the MenACWY control vaccine. Receptors originate from an adult who received the MenACWY meningococcal vaccine as a control.

This chain joins TRBV12-3 or TRBV12-4 and TRBJ1-2, with D perhaps TRBD1 (5 bases). CDR3 length: 13 residues. V was clipped by 10 bases and J by 4 bases, with 16 bases between them. CDR3 bases: TGTGCCACCCTACAGGACTCGGCCTATGGCTACACCTTC. Its translation is CATLQDSAYGYTF.

The rearrangement links TRBV6-5 to TRBJ1-5; D unclear. The CDR3 is 12 amino acids. CDR1 and CDR2 (germline): MNHEY, SVGAGI. The V end was cut by 4 bases, the J end by 4 bases, with 5 bases between. The CDR3 nucleotides are TGTGCCAGCAGTTTCTTAAATCAGCCCCAGCATTTT. This translates into CASSFLNQPQHF.

This clone showed up just a few times. The genes are TRBV5-5 and TRBJ2-1, with TRBD1 identical over 8 bases. Per the germline V gene, CDR1 is SGHKS and CDR2 is YYEKEE (reference sequence). There are 16 residues in the CDR3. The V gene end was trimmed by 4 bases and the J gene end by 1 base; junction bases not matched to a gene: 7. This CDR3 is CASSTDRGPSYNEQFF. CDR3 in DNA: TGTGCCAGCAGCACCGACAGGGGCCCTTCCTACAATGAGCAGTTCTTC. The full variable domain, its missing parts supplied by reference TRBV5-5 and TRBJ2-1, is DAGVTQSPTHLIKTRGQQVTLRCSPISGHKSVSWYQQVLGQGPQFIFQYYEKEERGRGNFPDRFSARQFPNYSSELNVNALLLGDSALYLCASSTDRGPSYNEQFFGPGTRLTVL.

The chain couples TRBV10-3 to TRBJ1-1; 12 bases are shared with TRBD1. The CDR3 sequence is 13 residues long. Germline loops: CDR1 ENHRY, CDR2 SYGVKD. The trim removed 4 bases at V and 10 bases at J, leaving 4 bases unmatched. CDR3 nucleotide sequence: TGTGCCATCAGTGCCGGGACAGGGGGCAGAGCTTTCTTT. Translation: CAISAGTGGRAFF.

The V and J genes are TRBV19 and TRBJ2-6, with 7 bases that match TRBD1. CDR1 and CDR2 from the germline V gene are LNHDA and SQIVND (reference sequence). The CDR3 has 16 residues. The trim removed 5 bases at V and 4 bases at J, leaving 8 bases unmatched. The CDR3 region is CASSLTTGAGANVLTF. The CDR3 DNA reads as TGTGCCAGTAGTCTCACCACAGGGGCCGGGGCCAACGTCCTGACTTTC. The full variable domain, in which reference TRBV19 and TRBJ2-6 provide the parts outside the CDR3, is DGGITQSPKYLFRKEGQNVTLSCEQNLNHDAMYWYRQDPGQGLRLIYYSQIVNDFQKGDIAEGYSVSREKKESFPLTVTSAQKNPTAFYLCASSLTTGAGANVLTFGAGSRLTVL.

The V gene is TRBV7-8, the J gene TRBJ1-2; D is perhaps TRBD1 (6 bases). CDR1 SGHVS and CDR2 FQNEAQ come from the germline V gene. There are 14 residues in the CDR3. V gave up 4 bases and J gave up 2 bases, with 11 bases separating them. CDR3 loop: CASSSQGGNYGYTF. CDR3 in DNA: TGTGCCAGCAGCTCACAGGGCGGGAACTATGGCTACACCTTC. Full variable domain (rest looked up from reference TRBV7-8 and TRBJ1-2): GAGVSQSPRYKVAKRGQDVALRCDPISGHVSLFWYQQALGQGPEFLTYFQNEAQLDKSGLPSDRFFAERPEGSVSTLKIQRTQQEDSAVYLCASSSQGGNYGYTFGSGTRLTVV.

The chain employs TRBV18 and TRBJ2-1; D gene unclear. This CDR3 has 14 residues. V was clipped by 0 bases and J by 8 bases, with 11 bases between them. CDR1 is KGHSH, CDR2 LQKENI, per germline. The CDR3 reads CASSPPAGYDEQFF. CDR3 nucleotides: TGTGCCAGCTCACCACCGGCCGGGTATGATGAGCAGTTCTTC. The entire variable domain, with the rest obtained from reference TRBV18 and TRBJ2-1, is as follows: NAGVMQNPRHLVRRRGQEARLRCSPMKGHSHVYWYRQLPEEGLKFMVYLQKENIIDESGMPKERFSAEFPKEGPSILRIQQVVRGDSAAYFCASSPPAGYDEQFFGPGTRLTVL.

The chain uses TRBV2 and TRBJ1-2, with D uncertain. CDR1 and CDR2 (germline): SNHLY, FYNNEI. V was shortened by 8 bases and J by 3 bases, with 10 bases between the two germline ends. The CDR3 spans 12 residues. In nucleotides, the CDR3 is TGTGCCAGCTCTAACGGGGACTATGGCTACACCTTC. Translating it yields CASSNGDYGYTF.

This clone came up a few times. The chain carries TRBV15 and TRBJ2-1; 11 bases are shared with TRBD2. The CDR3 extends over 16 amino acids. J gave up 3 bases and V 1 base, and 2 bases lay outside the gene matches. Germline V CDR1 and CDR2: LNHNV, YYDKDF (reference sequence). The chain's CDR3 is CATSRGGLAVYNEQFF. In DNA, the CDR3 is TGTGCCACCAGCAGAGGGGGACTAGCGGTCTACAATGAGCAGTTCTTC.

The rearrangement links TRBV4-1 to TRBJ2-1; 11 nucleotides match TRBD2. The length of the CDR3 is 17 residues. CDR1 and CDR2 (germline): MGHRA, YSYEKL. V shed 1 base, J shed 4 bases, and the junction held 6 bases outside the gene matches. CDR3 DNA sequence: TGCGCCAGCAGCCAAGGACTAGCGGGATCTCGATACAATGAGCAGTTCTTC. Translating gives CASSQGLAGSRYNEQFF.

The J gene is TRBJ2-7, the V gene TRBV19, with D perhaps matching TRBD1 (6 bases). V was pared by 4 bases and J by 0 bases, with 13 bases between. This CDR3 has 15 amino acids. Per germline, CDR1 LNHDA and CDR2 SQIVND (reference sequence). Here the CDR3 DNA reads TGTGCCAGTAGTACCCGACAGGAACCCTCCTACGAGCAGTACTTC. Its translation: CASSTRQEPSYEQYF.

The genes are TRBV11-1 and TRBJ2-2; TRBD1 matches at 7 bases. V trimming: 6 bases; J trimming: 8 bases; junction bases outside the gene matches: 3. The V gene's germline CDR1 is SGHAT and CDR2 FQDESV (reference sequence). CDR3 length equals 12 residues. CDR3 sequence (DNA): TGTGCCAGCAGTACAGGGGCAGGGGAGCTGTTTTTT. This codes for CASSTGAGELFF.

V gene TRBV6-4 combines with J gene TRBJ2-1, with TRBD1 as a possible D gene (6 bases). The V end was cut by 0 bases, the J end by 4 bases, with 7 bases between. The CDR3 sequence is 14 residues long. The germline V gene has CDR1 MRHNA and CDR2 SNTAGT. The CDR3 region is CASSDSRGYNEQFF. CDR3 DNA: TGTGCCAGCAGTGACTCGAGGGGGTACAATGAGCAGTTCTTC.

This chain connects TRBV7-9 to TRBJ1-4, with 9 bases lining up with TRBD1. CDR1 and CDR2 (germline): SEHNR, FQNEAQ (reference sequence). J gave up 5 bases and V 4 bases, and 8 bases lay outside the gene matches. The CDR3 length is 16 residues. CDR3 DNA sequence: TGTGCCAGCAGCTCCTCCGGGACAGGGATAAATGAAAAACTGTTTTTT. Translating gives CASSSSGTGINEKLFF.

This sequence joins TRBV6-5 and TRBJ2-7, with TRBD2 matching 10 bases. Trimming at V came to 5 bases and at J to 2 bases, leaving 6 bases not matched to a gene. Germline V CDR1 and CDR2: MNHEY, SVGAGI. The CDR3 runs 15 residues. As DNA, the CDR3 is TGTGCCAGCAGTAATCTAGCGGGAGTGGCCTACGAGCAGTACTTC. Its translation: CASSNLAGVAYEQYF.

The V and J genes are TRBV5-6 and TRBJ1-6; no reliable D call. Per germline, CDR1 SGHDT and CDR2 YYEEEE. This CDR3 region has 14 residues. Trimming cost V 4 bases and J 4 bases, with 9 bases left between them. CDR3 DNA sequence: TGTGCCAGCAGCGATTGGGATTATAATTCACCCCTCCACTTT. Amino acids: CASSDWDYNSPLHF.

This clone was detected only a few times. The chain joins TRBV21-1 to TRBJ2-7; no check of the table's D call, TRBD1, against the DNA was made. TRBV21-1 is a pseudogene locus. This CDR3 is built from 14 residues. CDR3 protein: CASSLRTGPYEQYV. In nucleotides, the CDR3 is TGTGCCAGCAGCCTTCGGACAGGGCCCTACGAGCAGTACGTC.

The chain's CDR3 is CASTLGAQPQHF. The CDR3 DNA is TGTGCCAGCACCCTCGGGGCTCAGCCCCAGCATTTT. The chain combines TRBV28 with TRBJ1-5; TRBD1 is a possible D gene (5 bases). Trimming left V 7 bases short and J 6 bases short, with 10 bases between. Looked up from germline, CDR1 is MDHEN and CDR2 is SYDVKM. This CDR3 is 12 amino acids long.

Only one count was recorded for this clone. Other DNA variants within this sample encode the same CDR3. This chain uses TRBV7-2 with TRBJ1-1; 7 bases are shared with TRBD1. Germline trimming cut 5 bases from V and 1 base from J; bases unmatched to any gene: 4. The CDR3 is 14 amino acids. Per the germline V gene, CDR1 is SGHTA and CDR2 is FQGNSA. The DNA for the CDR3 is TGTGCCAGCAGCCTGAGGACAGGGAACACTGAAGCTTTCTTT. This gives the protein CASSLRTGNTEAFF.

The chain recombines TRBV24-1 with TRBJ2-1, with 15 bases lining up with TRBD2. The germline V gene has CDR1 KGHDR and CDR2 SFDVKD. V dropped 4 bases and J dropped 3; count of bases not matched to a gene: 6. This CDR3 has 18 amino acids. CDR3 DNA sequence: TGTGCCACCAGTGACGATAGGACTAGCGGGAGGGGCTACAATGAGCAGTTCTTC. Its protein product is CATSDDRTSGRGYNEQFF.

This sequence joins TRBV11-2 and TRBJ2-5; D not resolved. Germline CDR1 reads SGHAT; CDR2 reads FQNNGV. V dropped 2 bases and J dropped 2 bases, with 9 bases sitting between them. This CDR3 contains 14 residues. The CDR3 coding sequence is TGTGCCAGCAGCTTACGGCGCCAACAAGAGACCCAGTACTTC. This codes for CASSLRRQQETQYF.

This sequence joins TRBV5-8 and TRBJ1-5; D is possibly TRBD1 (5 bases). Trimming stripped 3 bases from V and 1 base from J, with 14 bases between. There are 16 residues in the CDR3. Germline lookup yields CDR1 SGHTS and CDR2 YDEGEE. CDR3 nucleotide sequence: TGTGCCAGCAGCTCCAAGAGGGGTTCAAGCAATCAGCCCCAGCATTTT. Translated, it gives CASSSKRGSSNQPQHF.

The chain links TRBV5-1 to TRBJ1-4, with D possibly TRBD1 on 5 matching bases. The germline V and J ends were trimmed by 5 bases and 2 bases, with 13 bases remaining between them. The CDR3 totals 15 residues. Germline V gives CDR1 SGHRS, CDR2 YFSETQ. The CDR3 reads CASRRQRGTNEKLFF. CDR3 nucleotides: TGCGCCAGCAGGCGACAGAGAGGTACTAATGAAAAACTGTTTTTT.

The chain uses TRBV9 and TRBJ1-6; D remains unclear. This CDR3 is built from 17 residues. V lost 2 bases and J lost 0, with 12 bases in between. Per germline, CDR1 SGDLS and CDR2 YYNGEE. DNA for the CDR3: TGTGCCAGCAGCGTGACCCCGGTTAGCTCCTATAATTCACCCCTCCACTTT. It specifies CASSVTPVSSYNSPLHF.

The CDR3 bases are TGTGCCATCAGTGTAGTCGAGCAAGAGACCCAGTACTTC. Its protein product is CAISVVEQETQYF. The chain has TRBV10-3 and TRBJ2-5; D gene uncertain. In germline, CDR1 is ENHRY, CDR2 SYGVKD. CDR3 size: 13 residues. V lost 4 bases, J lost 2 bases, and 8 bases lay in between.

The V call is TRBV7-2, the J call TRBJ2-7; unclear D gene. Between the trimmed V and J ends, which lost 2 bases and 0 bases, there was a span of 8 bases. Germline V lookup: CDR1 SGHTA, CDR2 FQGNSA. The CDR3 totals 14 residues. The CDR3 nucleotides read TGTGCCAGCAGCTTAATAGCTGCCTCCTACGAGCAGTACTTC. Amino acids: CASSLIAASYEQYF.

This chain joins TRBV19 and TRBJ1-2, with D perhaps TRBD1 (5 bases). Deletions cut 8 bases from V and 1 base from J, with 11 bases between. CDR1 and CDR2 from the germline V gene are LNHDA and SQIVND (reference sequence). CDR3 length equals 13 residues. Here the CDR3 reads CASEAGLNYGYTF. The CDR3, as DNA: TGTGCCAGTGAGGCGGGGCTTAACTATGGCTACACCTTC.

The rearrangement uses TRBV30 and TRBJ2-3, with 7 bases identical to TRBD2. V gave up 7 bases and J gave up 4 bases; unmatched junction bases: 14. Germline CDR1 reads GTSNPN; CDR2 reads SVGIG (reference sequence). The CDR3 has 15 amino acids. The CDR3 DNA sequence: TGTGCCTTTGACGTTGGCGGGAGTGGGGCAGATACGCAGTATTTT. This gives the protein CAFDVGGSGADTQYF.

The gene calls are TRBV28 and TRBJ1-4; D is perhaps TRBD1 (5 bases). The CDR3 extends over 13 amino acids. Germline V gene data show CDR1 as MDHEN and CDR2 as SYDVKM. The V gene lost 11 bases and the J gene lost 8 bases, with 18 bases spanning the gap. Here the CDR3 DNA reads TGTGCCGGGCGGACTCACGGGGGAGAAAAACTGTTTTTT. This translates into CAGRTHGGEKLFF.

The chain links TRBV9 to TRBJ2-3; 14 bases agree with TRBD2. V was clipped by 3 bases and J by 1 base; unmatched bases: 7. Germline V CDR1 and CDR2: SGDLS, YYNGEE. The CDR3 is made up of 18 amino acids. This CDR3 reads CASSARLAGGLGTDTQYF. CDR3 bases: TGTGCCAGCAGCGCACGACTAGCGGGGGGGCTGGGCACAGATACGCAGTATTTT.